These 2 T cell receptor beta chains were all obtained from the same sample, sequenced in a study of blood T cell repertoires in COVID-19. Measured with immunoSEQ multiplex PCR; TCRdb has only the in-frame clones, and not every one. The data contain under 250,000 clones, 70% to 80% of them singletons. The sample consisted of peripheral blood. The origin of the receptors is a woman in her thirties or forties with COVID-19, enrolled during active disease.

V gene TRBV7-9 combines with J gene TRBJ2-5, with 11 bases matching TRBD2. The CDR3 loop spans 16 amino acids. V shed 3 bases, J shed 4 bases, and the junction held 7 bases outside the gene matches. The V gene's germline CDR1 is SEHNR and CDR2 FQNEAQ (reference sequence). The CDR3 sequence is CASSLMGLAVRETQYF. The CDR3 DNA follows: TGTGCCAGCAGCTTGATGGGACTAGCGGTCCGAGAGACCCAGTACTTC. The complete variable domain, with remaining parts taken from reference TRBV7-9 and TRBJ2-5, reads DTGVSQNPRHKITKRGQNVTFRCDPISEHNRLYWYRQTLGQGPEFLTYFQNEAQLEKSRLLSDRFSAERPKGSFSTLEIQRTEQGDSAMYLCASSLMGLAVRETQYFGPGTRLLVL.

This clone was seen a single time. The chain joins TRBV30 to TRBJ1-5, with D perhaps TRBD1 (6 bases). Germline-derived CDR1 and CDR2 are GTSNPN and SVGIG (reference sequence). The CDR3 is 16 residues long. The V and J ends lost 4 bases and 0 bases respectively, with 16 bases between them. CDR3 nucleotide sequence: TGTGCCTGGACCCGTAGGGGGACATATAGCAATCAGCCCCAGCATTTT. As protein: CAWTRRGTYSNQPQHF.